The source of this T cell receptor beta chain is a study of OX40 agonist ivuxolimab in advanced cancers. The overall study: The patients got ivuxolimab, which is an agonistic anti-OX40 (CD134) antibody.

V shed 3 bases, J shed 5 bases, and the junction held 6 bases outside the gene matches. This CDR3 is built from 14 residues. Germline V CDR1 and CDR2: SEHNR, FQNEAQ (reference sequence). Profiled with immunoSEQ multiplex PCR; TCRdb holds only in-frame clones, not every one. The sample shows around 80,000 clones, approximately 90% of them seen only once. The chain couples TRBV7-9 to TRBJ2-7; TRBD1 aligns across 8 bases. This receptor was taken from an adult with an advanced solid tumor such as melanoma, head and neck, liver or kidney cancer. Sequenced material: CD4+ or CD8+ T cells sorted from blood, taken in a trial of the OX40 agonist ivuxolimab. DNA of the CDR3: TGTGCCAGCAGCTTGGTGCAGGGGGCAAACGAGCAGTACTTC. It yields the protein CASSLVQGANEQYF.